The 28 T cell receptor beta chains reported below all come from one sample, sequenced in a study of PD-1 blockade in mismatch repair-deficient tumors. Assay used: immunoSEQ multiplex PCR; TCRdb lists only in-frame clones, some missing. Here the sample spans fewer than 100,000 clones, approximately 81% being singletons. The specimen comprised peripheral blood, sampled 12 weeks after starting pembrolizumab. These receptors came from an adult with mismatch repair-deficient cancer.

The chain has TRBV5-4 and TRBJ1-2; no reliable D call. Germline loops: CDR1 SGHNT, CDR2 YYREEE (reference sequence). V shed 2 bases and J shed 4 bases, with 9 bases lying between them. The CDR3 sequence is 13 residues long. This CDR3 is CASSFDISYGYTF. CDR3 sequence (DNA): TGTGCCAGCAGCTTTGACATCTCCTATGGCTACACCTTC.

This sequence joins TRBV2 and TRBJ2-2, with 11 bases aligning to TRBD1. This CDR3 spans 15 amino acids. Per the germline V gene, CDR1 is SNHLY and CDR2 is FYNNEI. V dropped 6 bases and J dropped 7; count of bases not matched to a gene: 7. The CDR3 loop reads CASRRTGGLGGELFF. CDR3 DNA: TGTGCCAGCAGAAGGACAGGGGGCTTGGGCGGGGAGCTGTTTTTT.

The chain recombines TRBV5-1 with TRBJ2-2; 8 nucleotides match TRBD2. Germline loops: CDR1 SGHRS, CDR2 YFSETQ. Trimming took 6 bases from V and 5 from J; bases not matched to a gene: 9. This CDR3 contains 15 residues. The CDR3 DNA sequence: TGCGCCAGCACCCCCGGGGGGGGATGGACCGGGGAGCTGTTTTTT. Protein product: CASTPGGGWTGELFF.

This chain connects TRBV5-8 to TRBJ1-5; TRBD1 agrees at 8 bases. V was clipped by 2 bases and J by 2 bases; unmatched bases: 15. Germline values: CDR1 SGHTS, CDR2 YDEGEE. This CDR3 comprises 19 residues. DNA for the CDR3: TGTGCCAGCAGCTTAAACCTTGGGGAGAGGACAGGGCGCAATCAGCCCCAGCATTTT. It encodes CASSLNLGERTGRNQPQHF.

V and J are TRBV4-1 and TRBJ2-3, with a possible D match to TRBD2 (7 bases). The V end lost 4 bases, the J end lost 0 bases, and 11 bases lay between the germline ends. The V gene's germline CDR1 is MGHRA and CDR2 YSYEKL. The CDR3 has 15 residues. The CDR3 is CASSREGGSTDTQYF. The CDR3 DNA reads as TGCGCCAGCAGCCGAGAGGGGGGGAGCACAGATACGCAGTATTTT.

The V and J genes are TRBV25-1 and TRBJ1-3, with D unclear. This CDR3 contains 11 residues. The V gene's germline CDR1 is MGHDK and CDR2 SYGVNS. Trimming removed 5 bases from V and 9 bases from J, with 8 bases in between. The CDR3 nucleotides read TGTGCCAGCAGTAATTCCGGCACCATATATTTT. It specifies CASSNSGTIYF.

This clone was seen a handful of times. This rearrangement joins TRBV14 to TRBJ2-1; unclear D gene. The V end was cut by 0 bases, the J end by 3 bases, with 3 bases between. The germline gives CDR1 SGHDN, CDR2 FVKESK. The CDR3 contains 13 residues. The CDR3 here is CASSQDRYNEQFF. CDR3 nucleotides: TGTGCCAGCAGCCAAGATCGCTACAATGAGCAGTTCTTC.

The chain's CDR3 is CASSSAGKYEQYF. The CDR3 coding sequence is TGTGCCAGCAGTTCAGCGGGAAAATACGAGCAGTACTTC. The chain uses TRBV6-5 and TRBJ2-7, with TRBD2 matching 7 bases. The CDR3 sequence is 13 residues long. The V gene end was trimmed by 4 bases and the J gene end by 4 bases; junction bases not matched to a gene: 4. Looked up from germline, CDR1 is MNHEY and CDR2 is SVGAGI.

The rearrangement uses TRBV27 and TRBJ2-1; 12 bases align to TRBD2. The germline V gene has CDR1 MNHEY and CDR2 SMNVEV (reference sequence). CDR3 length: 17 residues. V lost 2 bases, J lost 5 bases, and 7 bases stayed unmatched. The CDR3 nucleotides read TGTGCCAGCAGTTTACTGACTAGCGGGAGACAGGACAATGAGCAGTTCTTC. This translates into CASSLLTSGRQDNEQFF.

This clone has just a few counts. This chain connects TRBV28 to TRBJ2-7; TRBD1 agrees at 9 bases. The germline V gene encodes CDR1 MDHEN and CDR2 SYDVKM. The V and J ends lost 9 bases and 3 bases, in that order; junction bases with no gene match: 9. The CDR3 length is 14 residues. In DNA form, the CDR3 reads TGTGCCAGTCTCTCCGGACAGGGGTACTACGAGCAGTACTTC. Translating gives CASLSGQGYYEQYF. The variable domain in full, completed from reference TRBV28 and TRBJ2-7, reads DVKVTQSSRYLVKRTGEKVFLECVQDMDHENMFWYRQDPGLGLRLIYFSYDVKMKEKGDIPEGYSVSREKKERFSLILESASTNQTSMYLCASLSGQGYYEQYFGPGTRLTVT.

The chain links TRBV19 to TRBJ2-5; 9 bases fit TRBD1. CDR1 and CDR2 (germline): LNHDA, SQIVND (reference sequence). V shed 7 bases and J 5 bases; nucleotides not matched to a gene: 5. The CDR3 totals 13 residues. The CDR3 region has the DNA TGTGCCAGTACCCCGGACAGGGGTGAGACCCAGTACTTC. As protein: CASTPDRGETQYF.

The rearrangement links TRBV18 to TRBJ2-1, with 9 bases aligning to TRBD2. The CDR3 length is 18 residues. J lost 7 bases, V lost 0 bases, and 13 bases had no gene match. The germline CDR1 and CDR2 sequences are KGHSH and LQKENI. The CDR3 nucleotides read TGTGCCAGCTCACCACCTTTGGGGCTAGCGGGATTAGGTAATGAGCAGTTCTTC. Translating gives CASSPPLGLAGLGNEQFF. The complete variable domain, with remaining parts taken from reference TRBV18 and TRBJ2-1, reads NAGVMQNPRHLVRRRGQEARLRCSPMKGHSHVYWYRQLPEEGLKFMVYLQKENIIDESGMPKERFSAEFPKEGPSILRIQQVVRGDSAAYFCASSPPLGLAGLGNEQFFGPGTRLTVL.

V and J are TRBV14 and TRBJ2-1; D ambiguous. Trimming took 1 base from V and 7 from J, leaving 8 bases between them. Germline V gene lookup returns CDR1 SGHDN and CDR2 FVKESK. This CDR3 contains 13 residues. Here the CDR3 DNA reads TGTGCCAGCAGCCAAGGTCTAAGGAATGAGCAGTTCTTC. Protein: CASSQGLRNEQFF.

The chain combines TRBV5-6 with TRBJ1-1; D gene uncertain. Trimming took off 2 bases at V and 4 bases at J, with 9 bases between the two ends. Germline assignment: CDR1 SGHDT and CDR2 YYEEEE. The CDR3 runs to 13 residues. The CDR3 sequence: CASSLGVGTEAFF. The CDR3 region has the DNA TGTGCCAGCAGCTTAGGAGTTGGCACTGAAGCTTTCTTT.

The DNA of the CDR3 is TGTGCCAGCAGCATAGATACCGGGCCCCCCTTGGGTGGCGAGCAGTACTTC. This sequence encodes CASSIDTGPPLGGEQYF. V usage is TRBV7-6 and J usage is TRBJ2-7, with no clear D. CDR3 length: 17 residues. The germline V and J ends were trimmed by 5 bases and 6 bases, with 26 bases remaining between them. The germline V gene encodes CDR1 SGHVS and CDR2 FNYEAQ.

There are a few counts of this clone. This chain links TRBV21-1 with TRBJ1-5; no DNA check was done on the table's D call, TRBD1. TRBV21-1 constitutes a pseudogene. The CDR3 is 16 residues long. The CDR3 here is CASSSLSRVGNQPQHF. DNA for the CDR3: TGTGCCAGCAGCAGCCTAAGCAGGGTCGGCAATCAGCCCCAGCATTTT.

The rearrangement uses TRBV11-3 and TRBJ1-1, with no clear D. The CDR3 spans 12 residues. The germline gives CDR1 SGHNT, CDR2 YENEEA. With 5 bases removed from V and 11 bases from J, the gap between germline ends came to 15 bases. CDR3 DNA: TGTGCCAGCAGCCAAATTTCCGGGTGGGCTTTCTTT. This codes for CASSQISGWAFF.

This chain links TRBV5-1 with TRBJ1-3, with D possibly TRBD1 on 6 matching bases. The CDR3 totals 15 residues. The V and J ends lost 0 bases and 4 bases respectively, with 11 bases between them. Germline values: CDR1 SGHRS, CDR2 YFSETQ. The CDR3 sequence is CASSLAGAYGNTIYF. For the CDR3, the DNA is TGCGCCAGCAGCTTGGCGGGGGCCTACGGAAACACCATATATTTT.

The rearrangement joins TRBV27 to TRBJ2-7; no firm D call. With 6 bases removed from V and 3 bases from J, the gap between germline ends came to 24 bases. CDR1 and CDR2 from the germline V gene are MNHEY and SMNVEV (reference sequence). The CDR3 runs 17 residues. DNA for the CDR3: TGTGCCAGCAGGCTATCTATCGGGCGCACTTCTATCTACGAGCAGTACTTC. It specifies CASRLSIGRTSIYEQYF.

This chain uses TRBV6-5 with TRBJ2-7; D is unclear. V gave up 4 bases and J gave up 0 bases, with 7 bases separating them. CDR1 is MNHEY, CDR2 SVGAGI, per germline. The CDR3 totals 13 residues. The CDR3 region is CASSSLSSYEQYF. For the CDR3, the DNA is TGTGCCAGCAGTTCCCTAAGCTCCTACGAGCAGTACTTC.

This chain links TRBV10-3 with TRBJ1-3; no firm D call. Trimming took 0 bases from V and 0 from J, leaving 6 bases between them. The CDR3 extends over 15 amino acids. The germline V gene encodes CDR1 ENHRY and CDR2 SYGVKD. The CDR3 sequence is CAISESELSGNTIYF. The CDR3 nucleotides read TGTGCCATCAGTGAGTCAGAGCTCTCTGGAAACACCATATATTTT.

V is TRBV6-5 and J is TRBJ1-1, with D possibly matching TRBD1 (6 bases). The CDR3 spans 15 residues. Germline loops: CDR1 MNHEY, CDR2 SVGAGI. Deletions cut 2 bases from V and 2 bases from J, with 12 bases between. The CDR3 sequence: CASSYRNRVNTEAFF. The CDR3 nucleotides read TGTGCCAGCAGTTACCGGAACAGGGTCAACACTGAAGCTTTCTTT.

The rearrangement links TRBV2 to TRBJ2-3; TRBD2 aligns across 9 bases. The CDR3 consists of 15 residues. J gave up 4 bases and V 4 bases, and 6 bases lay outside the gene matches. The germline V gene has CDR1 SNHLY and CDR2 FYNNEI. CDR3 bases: TGTGCCAGCAGTGTAGCGGGAGCCAGGGCAGATACGCAGTATTTT. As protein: CASSVAGARADTQYF.

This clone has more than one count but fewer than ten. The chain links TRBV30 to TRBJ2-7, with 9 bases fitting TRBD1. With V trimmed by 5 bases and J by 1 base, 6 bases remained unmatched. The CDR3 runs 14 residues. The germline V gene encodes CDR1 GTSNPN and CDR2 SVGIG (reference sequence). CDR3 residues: CAWPGQGPSYEQYF. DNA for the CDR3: TGTGCCTGGCCGGGACAGGGACCTTCCTACGAGCAGTACTTC.

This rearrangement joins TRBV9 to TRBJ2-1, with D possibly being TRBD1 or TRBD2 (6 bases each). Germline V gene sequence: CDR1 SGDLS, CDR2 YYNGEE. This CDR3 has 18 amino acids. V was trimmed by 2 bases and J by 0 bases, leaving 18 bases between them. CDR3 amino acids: CASSVREGGVNSYNEQFF. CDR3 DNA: TGTGCCAGCAGCGTGAGAGAGGGGGGAGTGAACTCCTACAATGAGCAGTTCTTC.

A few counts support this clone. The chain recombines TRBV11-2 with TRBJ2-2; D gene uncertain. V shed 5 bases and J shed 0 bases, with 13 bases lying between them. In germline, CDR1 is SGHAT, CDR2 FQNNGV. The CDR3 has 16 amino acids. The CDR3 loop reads CASSQGQETNTGELFF. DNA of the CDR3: TGTGCCAGCAGCCAAGGGCAGGAGACGAACACCGGGGAGCTGTTTTTT. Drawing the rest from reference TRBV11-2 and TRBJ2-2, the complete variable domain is EAGVAQSPRYKIIEKRQSVAFWCNPISGHATLYWYQQILGQGPKLLIQFQNNGVVDDSQLPKDRFSAERLKGVDSTLKIQPAKLEDSAVYLCASSQGQETNTGELFFGEGSRLTVL.

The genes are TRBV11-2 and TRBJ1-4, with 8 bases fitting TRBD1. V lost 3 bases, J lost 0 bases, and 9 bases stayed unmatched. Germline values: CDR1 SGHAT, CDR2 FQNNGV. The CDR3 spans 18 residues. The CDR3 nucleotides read TGTGCCAGCAGCTTCTCCAGGGGGCATGTAGCAACTAATGAAAAACTGTTTTTT. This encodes CASSFSRGHVATNEKLFF.

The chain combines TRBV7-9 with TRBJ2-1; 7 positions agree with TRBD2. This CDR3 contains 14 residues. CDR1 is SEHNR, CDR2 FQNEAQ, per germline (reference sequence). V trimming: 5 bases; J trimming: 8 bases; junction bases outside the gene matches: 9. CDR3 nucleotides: TGTGCCAGCAGCGAGAACGGGAGGCAGGATGAGCAGTTCTTC. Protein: CASSENGRQDEQFF.